The subject of this entry is one TCR beta chain. The target antigen is unknown. The sample originates from a study of cytomegalovirus exposure and HLA in healthy donors. General study findings and limits: The study listed roughly 160 cytomegalovirus-associated TCR beta chains.

This CDR3 spans 14 amino acids. Trimming cost V 2 bases and J 0 bases, with 4 bases left between them. Germline values: CDR1 SGHTA, CDR2 FQGNSA. The table came from immunoSEQ multiplex PCR; TCRdb's copy has only in-frame clones and leaves some out. The profile shows under 110,000 clones, around 90% of them singletons. The TCR comes from a young woman in good health and CMV-seropositive. This chain connects TRBV7-2 to TRBJ2-2, with D unresolved. Sample: PBMCs. CDR3 in DNA: TGTGCCAGCAGCTTAACAGCGAACACCGGGGAGCTGTTTTTT. Translation: CASSLTANTGELFF.